One sample yielded the 18 T cell receptor beta chains listed below, sequenced in a study of T-cell reconstitution after alpha-beta-depleted transplantation in children (dated by TCRdb to 2015 to 2016). This sample's treatment or condition label indicates: allogeneic hematopoietic cell transplantation with graft depleted of TCRalphabeta T cells and CD19 B cells. The receptor library was made with PCR. The instrument was an Illumina HiSeq 2500. To normalize quantification of the TCRbeta repertoire, the TCR libraries were built with molecular barcoding that relied on unique molecular identifiers. Clones were called with MiXCR by TCRdb after fastp trimmed the public reads at Q25, and only in-frame beta chains were retained. Each entry is one CDR3 protein sequence, shown with its most common DNA and genes. Counted in this sample were around 670,000 distinct CDR3 sequences; 10% to 15% of them appeared once. The ten biggest clones cover about 0.79% of the sample.

This specimen was PBMCs, taken before TCRalphabeta/CD19-depleted stem cell transplant. These receptor sequences come from a girl aged 2 to 10 with congenital amegakaryocytic thrombocytopenia, due to receive a stem cell transplant.

This clonotype has just a few counts. Compared with germline, one end of the junction differs, possibly owing to a read error. The chain has TRBV5-1 and TRBJ2-3, with D perhaps TRBD2 (6 bases). Germline V gene lookup returns CDR1 SGHRS and CDR2 YFSETQ. This CDR3 has 13 amino acids. CDR3 sequence (DNA): TGCGCCAGCAGCCTCGGGAGCATAGATACGCAGTATTTT. Protein sequence: CASSLGSIDTQYF.

This clonotype turned up a few times. The chain couples TRBV27 to TRBJ2-1; weak D call: TRBD1 (6 bases). Per germline, CDR1 MNHEY and CDR2 SMNVEV (reference sequence). CDR3 length equals 15 residues. V was pared by 5 bases and J by 4 bases, with 15 bases between. The CDR3 is CASSLHRAGYNEQFF. The CDR3, as DNA: TGTGCCAGCAGTCTCCACAGGGCGGGTTACAATGAGCAGTTCTTC.

This clonotype came up many times. The genes are TRBV29-1 and TRBJ1-2; 7 bases fit TRBD1. Germline trimming cut 7 bases from V and 3 bases from J; bases unmatched to any gene: 8. The germline V gene has CDR1 SQVTM and CDR2 ANQGSEA. CDR3 length: 13 amino acids. DNA of the CDR3: TGCAGCGCCTCACAGGGGTTGGACTATGGCTACACCTTC. It yields the protein CSASQGLDYGYTF.

This clonotype was detected ten times or more. CDR3 in DNA: TGCAGCGGGACAGGGGGCTTCACTGAAGCTTTCTTT. Encoded protein: CSGTGGFTEAFF. The rearrangement links TRBV29-1 to TRBJ1-1; 11 nucleotides agree with TRBD1. The V and J ends lost 7 bases and 4 bases, in that order; junction bases with no gene match: 2. Germline V gene data show CDR1 as SQVTM and CDR2 as ANQGSEA. The CDR3 extends over 12 amino acids.

This chain uses TRBV12-3 or TRBV12-4 with TRBJ2-1; the match to TRBD2 covers 8 bases. J was trimmed by 3 bases and V by 1 base; bases with no gene match: 5. The CDR3 runs 16 residues. The CDR3 reads CASSLGLAGLYNEQFF. The CDR3 DNA is TGTGCCAGCAGTTTAGGGCTAGCGGGTCTCTACAATGAGCAGTTCTTC.

This clonotype was observed at least ten times. The rearrangement joins TRBV20-1 to TRBJ2-2; 8 positions match TRBD2. Trimming at V came to 0 bases and at J to 7 bases, leaving 13 bases not matched to a gene. This CDR3 is 17 amino acids long. Looked up from germline, CDR1 is DFQATT and CDR2 is SNEGSKA (reference sequence). CDR3 coding DNA: TGCAGTGCTAGAGATTTGATAGGACTAGCTCCAGGCGGGGAGCTGTTTTTT. Protein: CSARDLIGLAPGGELFF.

This clonotype was observed at least ten times. The genes are TRBV20-1 and TRBJ2-7; 12 bases are shared with TRBD2. Germline V gene data show CDR1 as DFQATT and CDR2 as SNEGSKA (reference sequence). The CDR3 sequence is 14 residues long. Trimming took 6 bases from V and 3 from J; bases not matched to a gene: 6. This CDR3 reads CSAEGLAGNYEQYF. The CDR3 coding sequence is TGCAGTGCGGAAGGACTAGCGGGGAACTACGAGCAGTACTTC.

This clonotype has only a few counts. The J gene is TRBJ1-5, the V gene TRBV12-3 or TRBV12-4; D is unresolved. CDR3 length: 12 residues. Trimming cost V 5 bases and J 5 bases, with 7 bases left between them. This CDR3 is CASSQRDQPQHF. In DNA form, the CDR3 reads TGTGCCAGCAGTCAGCGAGATCAGCCCCAGCATTTT.

This clonotype was detected ten times or more. The chain combines TRBV5-1 with TRBJ2-1; D possibly corresponds to TRBD2 (5 bases). Trimming cost V 0 bases and J 9 bases, with 13 bases left between them. Germline V CDR1 and CDR2: SGHRS, YFSETQ. CDR3 length: 14 residues. Written as DNA, the CDR3 is TGCGCCAGCAGCTTGGAAGTGCTAGCAAGTGAGCAGTTCTTC. Its protein product is CASSLEVLASEQFF.

This clonotype showed up many times. The CDR3 sequence: CASSAFRGLGYEQYF. The CDR3 region has the DNA TGTGCCAGCAGCGCCTTCAGGGGGCTTGGGTACGAGCAGTACTTC. The chain links TRBV7-2 to TRBJ2-7, with 8 bases that match TRBD1. Trimming at V came to 5 bases and at J to 4 bases, leaving 10 bases not matched to a gene. There are 15 residues in the CDR3. Germline CDR1 is SGHTA and CDR2 is FQGNSA.

V usage is TRBV28 and J usage is TRBJ2-5; D unresolved. This CDR3 is built from 13 residues. V was cut by 7 bases and J by 5 bases, with 14 bases left in between. Germline V gene lookup returns CDR1 MDHEN and CDR2 SYDVKM. CDR3 nucleotides: TGTGCCAGCAACCCCGAGTTACTGGAGACCCAGTACTTC. This sequence encodes CASNPELLETQYF.

This clonotype was detected many times. The chain is built from TRBV5-1 and TRBJ1-2; possible D gene TRBD1, 5 bases. V lost 4 bases, J lost 4 bases, and 20 bases lay in between. Germline V gene sequence: CDR1 SGHRS, CDR2 YFSETQ. This CDR3 is 16 amino acids long. Written as DNA, the CDR3 is TGCGCCAGCAGCATCTTCGGGACTTCGGGACTCTATGGCTACACCTTC. Translating it yields CASSIFGTSGLYGYTF.

This clonotype was seen at least ten times. The chain combines TRBV5-1 with TRBJ2-3; no clear D gene. The CDR3 contains 14 residues. Germline-derived CDR1 and CDR2 are SGHRS and YFSETQ. Trimming stripped 5 bases from V and 2 bases from J, with 12 bases between. The CDR3 spells CASRPSSYTDTQYF. In nucleotides, the CDR3 is TGCGCCAGCAGACCATCGTCCTACACAGATACGCAGTATTTT.

Notes on this clonotype: A much more abundant neighbour one base away suggests this may be a read error. The chain has TRBV20-1 and TRBJ1-4; 8 bases are shared with TRBD1. Germline CDR1 and CDR2: DFQATT and SNEGSKA (reference sequence). This CDR3 has 17 residues. J was trimmed by 1 base and V by 4 bases; bases with no gene match: 11. CDR3 nucleotide sequence: TGCAGTGCTAACGCGGGACAGGCAGACCAAACTAATGAAAAACTGTTTTTT. Amino acids: CSANAGQADQTNEKLFF.

The rearrangement uses TRBV12-3 or TRBV12-4 and TRBJ2-1; possible D gene TRBD2, 6 bases. V was cut by 8 bases and J by 8 bases, with 22 bases left in between. This CDR3 has 15 amino acids. CDR3 loop: CASAQVGGPVDEQFF. CDR3 coding DNA: TGTGCCAGCGCCCAGGTAGGAGGGCCTGTGGATGAGCAGTTCTTC.

The table lists this clonotype with many counts. The chain couples TRBV28 to TRBJ2-1; TRBD2 matches at 8 bases. Losses at the gene ends were 6 bases for V and 7 bases for J; bases not matched to a gene: 5. There are 13 residues in the CDR3. Germline CDR1 MDHEN, CDR2 SYDVKM. CDR3 residues: CASRGLVANEQFF. The CDR3 DNA reads TGTGCCAGCAGGGGACTAGTGGCGAATGAGCAGTTCTTC.

As to this clonotype: Given a much more abundant clone one base away, this may be a read error. The V call is TRBV5-1, the J call TRBJ2-1; the match to TRBD1 covers 9 bases. CDR1 and CDR2 (germline): SGHRS, YFSETQ. The V gene end was trimmed by 6 bases and the J gene end by 12 bases; junction bases not matched to a gene: 13. CDR3 length: 14 residues. The CDR3 coding sequence is TGCGCCAGCAAGGAGCGGACAGGGGAGGACGTGCAGTTCTTC. Translation gives CASKERTGEDVQFF. The entire variable domain, with the rest obtained from reference TRBV5-1 and TRBJ2-1, is as follows: KAGVTQTPRYLIKTRGQQVTLSCSPISGHRSVSWYQQTPGQGLQFLFEYFSETQRNKGNFPGRFSGRQFSNSRSEMNVSTLELGDSALYLCASKERTGEDVQFFGPGTRLTVL.

In this sample, this clonotype turned up a few times. This chain uses TRBV5-6 with TRBJ2-1; D is perhaps TRBD2 (6 bases). With 0 bases removed from V and 8 bases from J, the gap between germline ends came to 6 bases. The CDR3 contains 12 residues. Germline V lookup: CDR1 SGHDT, CDR2 YYEEEE. The CDR3 protein is CASSLERDEQFF. The CDR3 nucleotides read TGTGCCAGCAGCTTGGAGCGGGATGAGCAGTTCTTC.